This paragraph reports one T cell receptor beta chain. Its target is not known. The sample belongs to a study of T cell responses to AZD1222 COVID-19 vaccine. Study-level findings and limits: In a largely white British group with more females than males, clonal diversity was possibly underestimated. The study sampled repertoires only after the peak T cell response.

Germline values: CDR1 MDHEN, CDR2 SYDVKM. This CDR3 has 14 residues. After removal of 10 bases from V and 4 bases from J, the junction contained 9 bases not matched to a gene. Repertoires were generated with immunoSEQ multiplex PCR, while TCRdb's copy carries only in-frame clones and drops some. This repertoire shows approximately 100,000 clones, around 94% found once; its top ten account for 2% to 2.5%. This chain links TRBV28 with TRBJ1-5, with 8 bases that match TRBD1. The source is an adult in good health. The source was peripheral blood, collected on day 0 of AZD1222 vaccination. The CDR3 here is CATRFQGANQPQHF. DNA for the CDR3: TGTGCCACCCGATTCCAGGGGGCGAATCAGCCCCAGCATTTT.